The next 26 T cell receptor beta chains were all read from a single sample in a study of cytomegalovirus exposure and HLA in healthy donors. Researchers ran the PCR with 60 Vbeta and 13 Jbeta primers. The method was immunoSEQ multiplex PCR; TCRdb's version includes in-frame clones alone and lacks a portion of them. The table has 150,000 or so clones, around four fifths seen once; the top ten hold around 2%. Sequenced material: PBMCs. The receptors derive from a woman in her forties in good health and CMV-seronegative.

The V call is TRBV27, the J call TRBJ2-1, with 11 nucleotides matching TRBD1. Trimming removed 8 bases from V and 1 base from J; junction bases left unmatched: 13. This CDR3 has 18 amino acids. Germline loops: CDR1 MNHEY, CDR2 SMNVEV (reference sequence). This CDR3 is CASSGPGQGVASYNEQFF. The CDR3 DNA reads as TGTGCCAGCTCGGGCCCGGGACAGGGGGTTGCATCCTACAATGAGCAGTTCTTC.

This rearrangement joins TRBV5-8 to TRBJ2-7; D is ambiguous. V was trimmed by 0 bases and J by 3 bases, leaving 7 bases between them. The length of the CDR3 is 13 residues. Germline V gene lookup returns CDR1 SGHTS and CDR2 YDEGEE. The CDR3 loop reads CASSLEAGYEQYF. In DNA, the CDR3 is TGTGCCAGCAGCTTGGAAGCCGGCTACGAGCAGTACTTC.

This clone was observed a few times. A read error may account for a junction end that differs from germline. The sample carries other DNA sequences with the same CDR3. The CDR3 loop is CASSLGDFRSTDTQYF. In nucleotides, the CDR3 is TGTGCCAGCAGTTTGGGAGATTTTCGCAGCACAGATACGCAGTATTTT. V is TRBV5-6 and J is TRBJ2-3, with D perhaps TRBD2 (5 bases). The CDR3 loop spans 16 amino acids. Germline CDR1 and CDR2: SGHDT and YYEEEE. The complete variable domain, with remaining parts taken from reference TRBV5-6 and TRBJ2-3, reads DAGVTQSPTHLIKTRGQQVTLRCSPKSGHDTVSWYQQALGQGPQFIFQYYEEEERQRGNFPDRFSGHQFPNYSSELNVNALLLGDSALYLCASSLGDFRSTDTQYFGPGTRLTVL.

This clone was picked up a small number of times. The CDR3 here is CASSEDREAYNEQFF. The CDR3, as DNA: TGTGCCAGTAGTGAGGACAGGGAAGCCTACAATGAGCAGTTCTTC. This chain joins TRBV19 and TRBJ2-1; 8 nucleotides line up with TRBD1. In germline, CDR1 is LNHDA, CDR2 SQIVND (reference sequence). After removal of 5 bases from V and 2 bases from J, the junction contained 5 bases not matched to a gene. The CDR3 runs 15 residues.

The CDR3 region is CASRAGLASDTQYF. Here the CDR3 DNA reads TGTGCCAGCCGGGCTGGACTAGCGTCCGATACGCAGTATTTT. The gene calls are TRBV9 and TRBJ2-3, with TRBD2 matching 9 bases. The V gene end was trimmed by 7 bases and the J gene end by 6 bases; junction bases not matched to a gene: 9. This CDR3 comprises 14 residues. Germline V lookup: CDR1 SGDLS, CDR2 YYNGEE.

V gene TRBV27 combines with J gene TRBJ2-2; D ambiguous. Trimming pared 6 bases from V and 4 bases from J, leaving 6 bases between. Germline assignment: CDR1 MNHEY and CDR2 SMNVEV (reference sequence). The CDR3 is 12 residues long. CDR3 sequence reads: CASRPSTGELFF. The CDR3 region has the DNA TGTGCCAGCAGGCCTAGCACCGGGGAGCTGTTTTTT.

V and J are TRBV7-9 and TRBJ2-7, with TRBD2 identical over 8 bases. CDR1 is SEHNR and CDR2 is FQNEAQ in the germline V gene (reference sequence). This CDR3 has 15 residues. With V trimmed by 5 bases and J by 3 bases, 9 bases remained unmatched. Here the CDR3 reads CASSISAGAGYEQYF. The CDR3 nucleotides read TGTGCCAGCAGCATATCAGCGGGAGCAGGCTACGAGCAGTACTTC.

The rearrangement links TRBV16 to TRBJ1-5; 9 bases align to TRBD1. V lost 2 bases and J lost 4; bases outside the gene matches: 3. The CDR3 is made up of 15 amino acids. Germline V gene data show CDR1 as KGHSY and CDR2 as FQNENV. The CDR3 sequence: CASSQLGQGNQPQHF. The CDR3 bases are TGTGCCAGCAGCCAACTTGGACAGGGGAATCAGCCCCAGCATTTT.

The chain links TRBV6-5 to TRBJ2-2; TRBD2 aligns across 7 bases. Germline V gene data show CDR1 as MNHEY and CDR2 as SVGAGI. V shed 6 bases and J 6 bases; nucleotides not matched to a gene: 4. This CDR3 is built from 13 residues. CDR3 amino acids: CASRRGLAGELFF. CDR3 coding DNA: TGTGCCAGCAGACGCGGACTAGCCGGGGAGCTGTTTTTT.

The V gene is TRBV6-6, the J gene TRBJ1-5; D is uncertain. V shed 6 bases and J shed 0 bases, with 9 bases lying between them. The CDR3 consists of 14 residues. The germline CDR1 and CDR2 sequences are MNHNY and SVGAGI (reference sequence). CDR3 coding DNA: TGTGCCAGCAGCCCCGTAAATAGCAATCAGCCCCAGCATTTT. It yields the protein CASSPVNSNQPQHF.

The chain employs TRBV5-1 and TRBJ2-1; tentatively, D is TRBD2 (7 bases). The germline CDR1 and CDR2 sequences are SGHRS and YFSETQ. V shed 1 base and J shed 8 bases, with 25 bases lying between them. The CDR3 is 18 residues long. Written as DNA, the CDR3 is TGCGCCAGCAGCTTGCCCCTCATAGGGTCCGGGGAGGGGGATGAGCAGTTCTTC. Translated: CASSLPLIGSGEGDEQFF.

This clone is a singleton in its sample. This chain uses TRBV10-1 with TRBJ2-1, with D possibly being TRBD2 (5 bases). The CDR3 is made up of 17 amino acids. Germline CDR1 and CDR2: WNHNN and SYGVQD (reference sequence). Trimming pared 10 bases from V and 4 bases from J, leaving 26 bases between. DNA for the CDR3: TGCGCCACCGAGGGCCAACCCAGCCAAACAAAATACAATGAGCAGTTCTTC. Its protein is CATEGQPSQTKYNEQFF.

The chain employs TRBV4-1 and TRBJ1-5; 8 nucleotides line up with TRBD1. The V gene's germline CDR1 is MGHRA and CDR2 YSYEKL. The V segment lost 2 bases and the J segment 6 bases; nucleotides outside the gene matches: 9. The CDR3 totals 16 residues. In nucleotides, the CDR3 is TGCGCCAGCAGCCAAATAGGAGGACAGGGTATTCAGCCCCAGCATTTT. Encoded protein: CASSQIGGQGIQPQHF.

CDR3 DNA: TGTGCCAGCAGCTCGAACCCCGGAGGGGTCAATGAGCAGTTCTTC. Translation gives CASSSNPGGVNEQFF. This chain links TRBV7-9 with TRBJ2-1; D might be TRBD2 (6 bases). This CDR3 comprises 15 residues. CDR1 is SEHNR, CDR2 FQNEAQ, per germline (reference sequence). Trimming left V 4 bases short and J 6 bases short, with 16 bases between.

V usage is TRBV7-3 and J usage is TRBJ2-1, with D tentatively TRBD2 (6 bases). Germline V CDR1 and CDR2: SGHTA, FQGTGA. V gave up 0 bases and J gave up 7 bases, with 16 bases separating them. The CDR3 covers 16 residues. The CDR3: CASSLTSSGWRNEQFF. The CDR3 DNA is TGTGCCAGCAGCTTAACCTCAAGCGGGTGGAGAAATGAGCAGTTCTTC.

The rearrangement joins TRBV7-3 to TRBJ2-1; TRBD1 matches 8 bases. Trimming at V came to 3 bases and at J to 10 bases, leaving 11 bases not matched to a gene. The CDR3 has 15 amino acids. Germline V CDR1 and CDR2: SGHTA, FQGTGA. CDR3 sequence (DNA): TGTGCCAGCAGCTTCAGTGGGACAGGCCGGTTGGAGCAGTTCTTC. Translating gives CASSFSGTGRLEQFF.

The chain links TRBV14 to TRBJ1-4; a possible D gene is TRBD1 (5 bases). This CDR3 region has 16 residues. CDR1 is SGHDN and CDR2 is FVKESK in the germline V gene. The germline V and J ends were trimmed by 1 base and 7 bases, with 16 bases remaining between them. The CDR3 DNA sequence: TGTGCCAGCAGCCAAGCCGAGGCGGGGACGGGTGAAAAACTGTTTTTT. It specifies CASSQAEAGTGEKLFF. The entire variable domain, with the rest obtained from reference TRBV14 and TRBJ1-4, is as follows: EAGVTQFPSHSVIEKGQTVTLRCDPISGHDNLYWYRRVMGKEIKFLLHFVKESKQDESGMPNNRFLAERTGGTYSTLKVQPAELEDSGVYFCASSQAEAGTGEKLFFGSGTQLSVL.

V is TRBV28 and J is TRBJ2-7; 11 nucleotides agree with TRBD1. The CDR3 contains 16 residues. J lost 3 bases, V lost 7 bases, and 11 bases had no gene match. CDR1 MDHEN and CDR2 SYDVKM come from the germline V gene. CDR3 loop: CASNPPAGQGDYEQYF. The CDR3 coding sequence is TGTGCCAGCAACCCCCCCGCGGGACAGGGGGACTACGAGCAGTACTTC.

This chain connects TRBV7-8 to TRBJ2-2; 9 positions agree with TRBD1. The CDR3 is made up of 17 amino acids. The J segment lost 0 bases and the V segment lost 5 bases, leaving 7 bases of the junction unmatched. Germline loops: CDR1 SGHVS, CDR2 FQNEAQ. The CDR3 protein is CASSAPGQGSNTGELFF. The CDR3 region has the DNA TGTGCCAGCAGCGCACCGGGACAGGGATCGAACACCGGGGAGCTGTTTTTT.

The V and J genes are TRBV19 and TRBJ1-1, with D tentatively TRBD1 (5 bases). The length of the CDR3 is 13 residues. Germline V gene sequence: CDR1 LNHDA, CDR2 SQIVND (reference sequence). Trimming took off 2 bases at V and 3 bases at J, with 7 bases between the two ends. The CDR3, as DNA: TGTGCCAGTAGTATATGGGGGGACACTGAAGCTTTCTTT. It codes for CASSIWGDTEAFF.

V usage is TRBV30 and J usage is TRBJ1-1, with D uncertain. This CDR3 is built from 14 residues. Per germline, CDR1 GTSNPN and CDR2 SVGIG (reference sequence). Trimming shortened V by 5 bases and J by 4 bases, and 17 bases separated the two germline ends. The CDR3 reads CAWGPGVSPTEAFF. DNA for the CDR3: TGTGCCTGGGGACCCGGGGTATCCCCCACTGAAGCTTTCTTT.

The V gene is TRBV7-9, the J gene TRBJ1-4; D remains ambiguous. Trimming took off 5 bases at V and 2 bases at J, with 9 bases between the two ends. The CDR3 has 14 residues. The germline V gene encodes CDR1 SEHNR and CDR2 FQNEAQ (reference sequence). The CDR3 coding sequence is TGTGCCAGCAGCCCGGTGTCGACTAATGAAAAACTGTTTTTT. This codes for CASSPVSTNEKLFF.

The gene calls are TRBV4-1 and TRBJ2-3; D uncertain. V was pared by 3 bases and J by 1 base, with 5 bases between. Germline loops: CDR1 MGHRA, CDR2 YSYEKL. The CDR3 runs 13 residues. CDR3 coding DNA: TGCGCCAGCAGCCATGTAGGCACAGATACGCAGTATTTT. This translates into CASSHVGTDTQYF.

V gene TRBV30 combines with J gene TRBJ2-6; 7 bases are a match to TRBD2. Germline CDR1 is GTSNPN and CDR2 is SVGIG (reference sequence). The CDR3 sequence is 21 residues long. The V and J ends lost 0 bases and 0 bases, in that order; junction bases with no gene match: 17. CDR3 protein: CAWSVAPWEGRLTSGANVLTF. DNA for the CDR3: TGTGCCTGGAGTGTAGCCCCTTGGGAGGGCCGGTTGACCTCTGGGGCCAACGTCCTGACTTTC.

This chain joins TRBV7-9 and TRBJ2-5, with a weak D call TRBD1 (6 bases). Looked up from germline, CDR1 is SEHNR and CDR2 is FQNEAQ (reference sequence). The CDR3 contains 16 residues. V dropped 4 bases and J dropped 5 bases, with 20 bases sitting between them. The CDR3 reads CASSWSAGAGRETQYF. CDR3 nucleotide sequence: TGTGCCAGCAGCTGGTCCGCAGGGGCCGGACGGGAGACCCAGTACTTC.

The chain recombines TRBV28 with TRBJ1-6; no clear D gene. Deletions cut 10 bases from V and 3 bases from J, with 16 bases between. The length of the CDR3 is 15 residues. Germline V gene lookup returns CDR1 MDHEN and CDR2 SYDVKM. In DNA, the CDR3 is TGTGCCACCTATTCATGGGCCAACTATAATTCACCCCTCCACTTT. Its translation is CATYSWANYNSPLHF.